These T cell receptor beta chains were read from a single sample in a study of CD8+CD57+ T cells in acquired aplastic anemia. TCRdb re-called the reads with MiXCR, one entry per CDR3 protein. Of 200,000 to 300,000 distinct CDR3 sequences listed, 82% were seen once; the top ten hold approximately 40%. Material: sorted CD4+, CD8+, or CD8+CD57+ T cells (not recorded which) from PBMCs. Source of these receptors: a human donor with aplastic anemia. CDR3s include the opening cysteine and the closing phenylalanine or tryptophan.

v_call cdr3_aa
TRBV4-1 CASSQEGLAGNTIYF
TRBV2 CASRAEGASYNSPLHF
TRBV29-1 CSVDGTGQETQYF
TRBV7-9 CASRIKATADDHAFF
TRBV15 CASSRRGGARVKYF
TRBV7-8 CASSLDRRPDTEAFF
TRBV7-2 CASSFWSGGQGETQYF
TRBV7-8 CASGLAGNIDTF
TRBV5-1 CASSVGQINTTQYF
TRBV7-9 CACGVAYNHEPQHF
TRBV11-1 CASSQGRESTDTQYF
TRBV5-4 CASIGSSGGFFNEQFF
TRBV7-2 CASSQSGAGHYNEQFF
TRBV11-3 CASSLDGLGRQPQHF
TRBV7-9 CASSLDRSGGGDEYF
TRBV24-1 CATLAKNTGELFF